This TCR beta chain came from a study of graft-versus-host responses after intestinal transplantation. Study background: Transplants were multivisceral, liver-intestinal, or isolated intestinal. For two to four years after anti-thymocyte globulin induction, all recipients took tacrolimus and steroids.

The study, taken as a whole, reports: Elevated graft-versus-host to host-versus-graft clonal ratios in allografts were recorded for patients with graft-donor T cell macrochimerism. GvH clonotypes were identified within recipient marrow, with a subset emerging first in ileum or blood.

V was shortened by 2 bases and J by 0 bases, with 8 bases between the two germline ends. Germline V gene data show CDR1 as LNHDA and CDR2 as SQIVND (reference sequence). The CDR3 runs to 14 residues. Assay used: immunoSEQ multiplex PCR; TCRdb lists only in-frame clones, some missing. The sample has about 39,000 clones; roughly 96% are singletons. For this clone: Its antigen is still unknown.

Sequencing was performed on unstimulated CD8+ T cells sorted from spleen or lymph node cells, taken before transplant. The chain combines TRBV19 with TRBJ2-7; no firm D call. The receptor was derived from a human donor who was the organ donor for an intestinal transplant. CDR3 nucleotides: TGTGCCAGTAGTATATACAGCAGCTCCTACGAGCAGTACTTC. Its translation: CASSIYSSSYEQYF.